These 5 T cell receptor beta chains were all obtained from the same sample, sequenced in a study of cytotoxic CD8 clonotypes in ibrutinib-treated CLL. Method: immunoSEQ multiplex PCR; TCRdb's copy keeps in-frame clones and lacks some. This repertoire shows roughly 97,000 clones, almost 80% found once; its top ten account for about 34%. The sequences come from PBMCs, collected after 12 months of ibrutinib treatment. These TCRs come from a human donor with chronic lymphocytic leukemia.

The chain couples TRBV28 to TRBJ1-2, with 11 bases that match TRBD1. V dropped 5 bases and J dropped 7; count of bases not matched to a gene: 3. Germline V gene data show CDR1 as MDHEN and CDR2 as SYDVKM. The CDR3 covers 13 residues. The CDR3 sequence is CASSLGQGGGYTF. The CDR3 nucleotides read TGTGCCAGCAGTCTGGGACAGGGGGGTGGCTACACCTTC.

V gene TRBV28 combines with J gene TRBJ2-7; 10 nucleotides align to TRBD2. This CDR3 region has 15 residues. The ends lost 4 bases at V and 0 bases at J; junction bases unmatched: 3. In germline, CDR1 is MDHEN, CDR2 SYDVKM. The CDR3 DNA sequence: TGTGCCAGCAGTTCTTCTAGCGGGAGCTCCTACGAGCAGTACTTC. This encodes CASSSSSGSSYEQYF.

The chain couples TRBV5-4 to TRBJ1-1, with a tentative D call TRBD1 (5 bases). Trimming shortened V by 5 bases and J by 2 bases, and 13 bases separated the two germline ends. This CDR3 region has 14 residues. Germline V gene lookup returns CDR1 SGHNT and CDR2 YYREEE (reference sequence). The CDR3 here is CASRTQGTNTEAFF. The CDR3 coding sequence is TGTGCCAGCAGGACTCAGGGTACCAACACTGAAGCTTTCTTT.

This rearrangement joins TRBV27 to TRBJ1-2, with D possibly matching TRBD1 (6 bases). The CDR3 contains 13 residues. Germline V gene sequence: CDR1 MNHEY, CDR2 SMNVEV (reference sequence). V was trimmed by 6 bases and J by 0 bases, leaving 8 bases between them. Here the CDR3 DNA reads TGTGCCAGCAGGGGGGCCACTAACTATGGCTACACCTTC. This translates into CASRGATNYGYTF.

The chain joins TRBV5-1 to TRBJ2-5, with 10 bases that match TRBD1. This CDR3 region has 15 residues. Germline lookup yields CDR1 SGHRS and CDR2 YFSETQ. Trimming cost V 2 bases and J 5 bases; bases outside gene matches: 6. CDR3 DNA sequence: TGCGCCAGCAGCTTTGGGACAGGGGATGCGGAGACCCAGTACTTC. The encoded protein is CASSFGTGDAETQYF.